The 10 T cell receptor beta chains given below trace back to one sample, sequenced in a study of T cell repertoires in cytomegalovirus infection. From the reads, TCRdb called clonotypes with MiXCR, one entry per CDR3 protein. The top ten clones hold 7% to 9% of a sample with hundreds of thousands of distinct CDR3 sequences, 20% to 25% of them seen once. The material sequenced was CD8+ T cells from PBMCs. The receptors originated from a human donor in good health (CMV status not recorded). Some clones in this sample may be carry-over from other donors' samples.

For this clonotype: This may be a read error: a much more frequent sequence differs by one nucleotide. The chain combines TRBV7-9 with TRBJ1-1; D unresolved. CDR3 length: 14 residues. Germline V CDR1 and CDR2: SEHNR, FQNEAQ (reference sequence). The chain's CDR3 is CANSLNPGNTEAFF. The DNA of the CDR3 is TGTGCCAACAGCTTAAATCCAGGGAACACTGAAGCTTTCTTT. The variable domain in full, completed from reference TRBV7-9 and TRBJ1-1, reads DTGVSQNPRHKITKRGQNVTFRCDPISEHNRLYWYRQTLGQGPEFLTYFQNEAQLEKSRLLSDRFSAERPKGSFSTLEIQRTEQGDSAMYLCANSLNPGNTEAFFGQGTRLTVV.

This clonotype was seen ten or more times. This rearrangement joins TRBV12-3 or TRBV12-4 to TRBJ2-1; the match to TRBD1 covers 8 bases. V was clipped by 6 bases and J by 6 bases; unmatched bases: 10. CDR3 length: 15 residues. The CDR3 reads CASSRTTGETNEQFF. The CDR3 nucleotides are TGTGCCAGCAGCCGAACGACAGGGGAGACCAATGAGCAGTTCTTC.

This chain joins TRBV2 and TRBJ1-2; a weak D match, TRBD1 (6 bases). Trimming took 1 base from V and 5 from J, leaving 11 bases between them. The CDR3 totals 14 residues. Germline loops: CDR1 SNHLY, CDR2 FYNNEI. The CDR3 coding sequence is TGTGCCAGCAGTGAAGGGACAGCCGGTTATGGCTACACCTTC. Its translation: CASSEGTAGYGYTF.

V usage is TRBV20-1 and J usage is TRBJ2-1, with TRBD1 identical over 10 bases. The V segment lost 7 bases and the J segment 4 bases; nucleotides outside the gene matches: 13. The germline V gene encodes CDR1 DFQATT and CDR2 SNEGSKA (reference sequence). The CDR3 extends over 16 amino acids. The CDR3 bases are TGCAGTGTCGCGGGACAGGGGTGGGGACGGTACAATGAGCAGTTCTTC. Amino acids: CSVAGQGWGRYNEQFF.

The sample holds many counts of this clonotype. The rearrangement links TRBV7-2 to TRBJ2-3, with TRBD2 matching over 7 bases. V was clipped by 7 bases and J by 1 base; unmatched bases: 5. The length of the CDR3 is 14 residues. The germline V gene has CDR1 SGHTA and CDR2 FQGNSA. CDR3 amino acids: CASILAEGTDTQYF. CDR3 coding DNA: TGTGCCAGCATCCTAGCGGAGGGCACAGATACGCAGTATTTT.

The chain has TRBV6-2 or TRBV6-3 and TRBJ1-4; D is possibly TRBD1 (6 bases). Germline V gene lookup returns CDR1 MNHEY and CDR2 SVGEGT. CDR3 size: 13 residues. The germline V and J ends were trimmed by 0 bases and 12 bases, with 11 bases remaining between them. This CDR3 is CASSYSGTTELFF. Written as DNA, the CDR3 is TGTGCCAGCAGTTACTCTGGGACAACCGAACTGTTTTTT.

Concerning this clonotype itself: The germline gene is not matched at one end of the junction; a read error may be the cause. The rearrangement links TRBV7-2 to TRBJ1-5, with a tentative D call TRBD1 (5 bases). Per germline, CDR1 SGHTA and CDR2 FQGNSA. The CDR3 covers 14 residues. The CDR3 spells CVSSLGQGVQPQHF. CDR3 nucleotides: TGTGTCAGCAGCTTGGGGCAGGGTGTTCAGCCCCAGCATTTT.

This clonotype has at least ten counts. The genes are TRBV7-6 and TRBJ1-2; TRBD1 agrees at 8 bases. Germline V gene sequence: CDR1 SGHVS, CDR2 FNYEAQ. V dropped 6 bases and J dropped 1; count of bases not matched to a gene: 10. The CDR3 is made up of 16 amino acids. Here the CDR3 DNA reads TGTGCCAGCAGTCAGGGGGCCGGGCAGAATAACTATGGCTACACCTTC. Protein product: CASSQGAGQNNYGYTF.

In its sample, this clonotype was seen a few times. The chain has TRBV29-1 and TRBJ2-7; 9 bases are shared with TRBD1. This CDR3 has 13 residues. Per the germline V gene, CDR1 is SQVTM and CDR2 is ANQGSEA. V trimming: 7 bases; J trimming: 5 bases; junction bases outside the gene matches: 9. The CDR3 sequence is CSALQGARNEQYF. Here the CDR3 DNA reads TGCAGCGCCTTACAGGGGGCGCGTAACGAGCAGTACTTC.

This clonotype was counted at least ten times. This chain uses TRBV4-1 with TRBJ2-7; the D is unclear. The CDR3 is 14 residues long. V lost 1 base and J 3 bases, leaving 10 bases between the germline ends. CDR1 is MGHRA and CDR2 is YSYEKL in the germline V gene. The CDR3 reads CASSQGPLDYEQYV. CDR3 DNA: TGCGCCAGCAGCCAAGGACCTCTGGACTACGAGCAGTACGTC.